In this sample, the clone carrying this T cell receptor (beta chain) turned up a few times. Its matching antigen is unknown. MiXCR, applied by TCRdb to the reads, yields one record per CDR3 protein. Counted here are a few hundred thousand distinct CDR3 sequences, 40% occurring once; the ten biggest clones make up 48%. The data were taken from a study of T cell repertoires in cytomegalovirus infection. As for the study in general: Peptides in the study included HLA-C-restricted and HLA-B-restricted CMV epitopes. It was the public TCR beta signatures that indicated both CMV infection and matching HLA type.

Whole-study results and caveats: Adding up the frequency of public TCR beta families identified people who carried CMV plus the relevant HLA. HLA-C-restricted CMV clonotypes gave the most frequent clonotype in two of eight donors.

The trim removed 3 bases at V and 5 bases at J, leaving 7 bases unmatched. From germline, CDR1 is DFQATT and CDR2 SNEGSKA (reference sequence). CDR3 length: 15 amino acids. The TCR comes from a human donor in good health (CMV status not recorded). Some clones in this sample may be carry-over from other donors' samples. This chain uses TRBV20-1 with TRBJ2-5; 12 bases map to TRBD2. This specimen consisted of cultured PBMCs, obtained from culture after CMV antigen stimulation. The CDR3 spells CSASGLAGGPETQYF. The CDR3 DNA is TGCAGTGCTAGCGGGCTAGCGGGGGGGCCGGAGACCCAGTACTTC.